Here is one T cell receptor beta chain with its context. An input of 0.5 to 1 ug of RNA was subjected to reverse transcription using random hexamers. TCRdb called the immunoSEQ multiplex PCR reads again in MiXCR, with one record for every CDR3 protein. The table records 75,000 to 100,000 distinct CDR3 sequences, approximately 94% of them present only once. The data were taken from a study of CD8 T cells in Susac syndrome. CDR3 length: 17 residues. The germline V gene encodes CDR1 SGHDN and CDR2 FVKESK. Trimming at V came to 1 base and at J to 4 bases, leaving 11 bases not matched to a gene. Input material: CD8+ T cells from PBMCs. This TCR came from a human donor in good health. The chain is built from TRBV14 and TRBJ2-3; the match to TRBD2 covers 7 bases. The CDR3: CASSQVRVREWPDTQYF. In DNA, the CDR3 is TGTGCCAGCAGCCAAGTAAGGGTGCGGGAGTGGCCAGATACGCAGTATTTT.